These 8 T cell receptor beta chains share one sample of origin, sequenced in a study of T cells in localized non-small cell lung cancer. Libraries were prepared by immunoSEQ multiplex PCR; TCRdb keeps only in-frame clonotypes and omits some of them. This sample carries 15,000 or so clones, 85% of them seen once, and the ten largest clones take approximately 23%. The sample here was peripheral blood, taken before any cancer treatment. Receptor source: a male donor aged 60 or over with stage I lung adenocarcinoma.

This sequence joins TRBV19 and TRBJ2-2, with a weak D call TRBD2 (5 bases). The CDR3 sequence is 14 residues long. Germline V gene data show CDR1 as LNHDA and CDR2 as SQIVND (reference sequence). Trimming shortened V by 3 bases and J by 8 bases, and 13 bases separated the two germline ends. The chain's CDR3 is CASSMRAFSGELFF. Here the CDR3 DNA reads TGTGCCAGTAGTATGCGGGCCTTCAGTGGGGAGCTGTTTTTT.

The chain recombines TRBV27 with TRBJ1-2, with unresolved D. V lost 8 bases and J lost 2, with 18 bases in between. The CDR3 is 15 residues long. Germline CDR1 is MNHEY and CDR2 is SMNVEV (reference sequence). Here the CDR3 DNA reads TGTGCCAGCTTGCCGCGGCAAGATTACAACTATGGCTACACCTTC. Its translation is CASLPRQDYNYGYTF.

The V call is TRBV30, the J call TRBJ2-5, with D maybe TRBD1 (5 bases). Looked up from germline, CDR1 is GTSNPN and CDR2 is SVGIG (reference sequence). Between the trimmed V and J ends, which lost 1 base and 7 bases, there was a span of 13 bases. The CDR3 runs to 13 residues. The CDR3 here is CAWSGQGQGTQYF. CDR3 coding DNA: TGTGCCTGGAGTGGCCAGGGTCAGGGGACCCAGTACTTC.

V and J are TRBV19 and TRBJ2-3, with TRBD2 identical over 9 bases. Unmatched junction bases numbered 3, after V lost 4 bases and J lost 1 base. CDR1 and CDR2 from the germline V gene are LNHDA and SQIVND (reference sequence). The CDR3 spans 15 residues. The CDR3 coding sequence is TGTGCCAGTAGTAGGGTAGCGGGAGGCACAGATACGCAGTATTTT. Amino acid sequence: CASSRVAGGTDTQYF.

The chain carries TRBV28 and TRBJ1-2; 7 bases match TRBD1. The J segment lost 8 bases and the V segment lost 6 bases, leaving 12 bases of the junction unmatched. This CDR3 spans 14 amino acids. Per germline, CDR1 MDHEN and CDR2 SYDVKM. CDR3 nucleotides: TGTGCCAGCAGGCAACTGGACAGGAGCGGAGGCTACACCTTC. Translating it yields CASRQLDRSGGYTF.

The CDR3 spells CASSARKGGSHEQFF. The CDR3 nucleotides read TGTGCCAGCAGTGCTCGTAAGGGGGGGTCACATGAGCAGTTCTTC. The chain combines TRBV6-1 with TRBJ2-1, with D perhaps matching TRBD2 (7 bases). V lost 4 bases, J lost 8 bases, and 18 bases lay in between. Germline V gene data show CDR1 as MNHNS and CDR2 as SASEGT. The CDR3 spans 15 residues.

The chain couples TRBV28 to TRBJ2-5; D remains ambiguous. The CDR3 is 13 amino acids. V dropped 3 bases and J dropped 4 bases, with 9 bases sitting between them. Looked up from germline, CDR1 is MDHEN and CDR2 is SYDVKM. The CDR3: CASSFQISETQYF. DNA of the CDR3: TGTGCCAGCAGTTTTCAAATCTCAGAGACCCAGTACTTC.

The chain recombines TRBV21-1 with TRBJ2-5; the D call in the table, TRBD2, was not verified against the DNA. TRBV21-1 is classified as a pseudogene. The CDR3 covers 17 residues. CDR3 coding DNA: TGTGCCAGCAGCAAAGAAATAACTCGAAACCTTCAAGAGACCCAGTACTTC. Protein: CASSKEITRNLQETQYF.